This note documents a single T cell receptor beta chain sequence. The target antigen is unknown. Clones were read by immunoSEQ multiplex PCR, and TCRdb kept only the in-frame ones, dropping some. In the table there are hundreds of thousands of clones, approximately 89% of which are singletons. V lost 0 bases and J lost 4; bases outside the gene matches: 5. CDR3 size: 16 residues. Germline CDR1 reads MNHEY; CDR2 reads SMNVEV (reference sequence). This sample was included in a study of Ad26.COV2.S vaccination and SARS-CoV-2 variants. Study details: Among those in the COV1001 Ad26.COV2.S trial arm was the donor. Intramuscular Ad26.COV2.S doses were given once or twice, 56 days apart.

Points from the study as a whole: Post-vaccination spike-specific CD8+ and CD4+ T cell responses reportedly had substantial breadth.

Treatment described: around 19 received Ad26.COV2.S at low or high dose, single or two shots; roughly five received placebo; per-sample allocation not given. Samples analyzed were those drawn on day 63 after the first vaccine or placebo injection. Adults aged 18-55 years in Boston included the donor. Material: peripheral blood, obtained in a trial of Ad26.COV2.S vaccine versus placebo. The TCR originated in a person aged 18-60 years who received the Ad26.COV2.S COVID-19 vaccine or a placebo. This chain uses TRBV27 with TRBJ2-2; 7 bases match TRBD1. The CDR3 coding sequence is TGTGCCAGCAGTTTATCACAGGGGACGGGCACCGGGGAGCTGTTTTTT. Translating gives CASSLSQGTGTGELFF.